This T cell receptor (beta chain) was recorded in a study of T cell responses to AZD1222 COVID-19 vaccine. Across the whole study: The analysis combined second doses at about 4 or about 12 weeks.

TCRdb's table, derived via immunoSEQ multiplex PCR, lists solely in-frame clones and lacks some. The sample carries more than 70,000 clones, about 88% recorded once. With regard to this clone: Its specificity is not known.

The CDR3 sequence is 12 residues long. Trimming removed 4 bases at V and 7 bases at J, with 10 bases between. Notes on the study in general: Donors were largely white British and mainly female; clonal diversity was possibly underestimated. With dominance at 160-218 and 743-854, vaccine-associated CD4 TCRs spanned spike.

This chain connects TRBV12-3 or TRBV12-4 to TRBJ1-2; D ambiguous. The specimen was peripheral blood, collected on day 0 of AZD1222 vaccination. This clonotype was obtained from an adult in good health. CDR3 nucleotides: TGTGCCAGCAGTTCCCGGACCGGTGGCTACACCTTC. Residues: CASSSRTGGYTF.